One sample yielded the 31 T cell receptor beta chains listed below, sequenced in a study of post-analysis software for immune sequencing data (dated by TCRdb to between 2015 and 2017). Points the paper makes about the study in general: Patients showed significantly higher frequencies than controls for five TRBV segments, among them TRBV5-6, TRBV5-1 and TRBV20-1.

These receptors have no identified antigens. Libraries came from PCR. The sequencer was an Illumina HiSeq 2500. To reduce PCR and sequencing biases, unique molecular identifiers were incorporated into the TCR beta cDNA libraries. TCRdb took the public reads, trimmed them with fastp at Q25, ran MiXCR for clone calling and kept in-frame beta chains. Rows matching on CDR3 protein sequence are summarized as one entry with the most common DNA and genes. The sample has approximately 770,000 distinct CDR3 sequences on record, roughly 46% of them singletons. The top ten clones comprise roughly 4.5% of the sample. Sequenced input: blood. The source of these receptors is a girl aged 5 to 17 with multiple sclerosis.

Only a few counts were recorded for this clonotype. The chain has TRBV7-2 and TRBJ2-1, with 11 bases that match TRBD1. V was clipped by 5 bases and J by 3 bases; unmatched bases: 3. CDR1 and CDR2 (germline): SGHTA, FQGNSA. The CDR3 loop spans 15 amino acids. CDR3 sequence reads: CASSTGTGGYNEQFF. CDR3 DNA: TGTGCCAGCAGCACCGGGACAGGGGGCTACAATGAGCAGTTCTTC.

The rearrangement links TRBV7-9 to TRBJ2-4; D may be TRBD1 (5 bases). Matching the DNA end better, TRBJ2-5 makes the J call doubtful. The V gene's germline CDR1 is SEHNR and CDR2 FQNEAQ (reference sequence). The CDR3 loop spans 12 amino acids. The CDR3 nucleotides read TGTGCCAGCAGCGACGCAGGGGAGACCCAGTACTTC. Translated, it gives CASSDAGETQYF.

This chain links TRBV12-3 or TRBV12-4 with TRBJ1-5, with a tentative D call TRBD1 (6 bases). Trimming pared 5 bases from V and 4 bases from J, leaving 15 bases between. The CDR3 runs 15 residues. CDR3 residues: CASSTGTGSNQPQHF. CDR3 nucleotide sequence: TGTGCCAGCAGTACAGGGACTGGGTCAAATCAGCCCCAGCATTTT.

This clonotype was observed a handful of times. This chain links TRBV7-9 with TRBJ1-2, with D uncertain. V dropped 3 bases and J dropped 4 bases, with 12 bases sitting between them. The CDR3 has 14 residues. Germline CDR1 SEHNR, CDR2 FQNEAQ (reference sequence). The CDR3 here is CASSLGGITYGYTF. The CDR3 region has the DNA TGTGCCAGCAGCTTGGGTGGAATAACCTATGGCTACACCTTC.

V and J are TRBV20-1 and TRBJ2-7; 13 bases match TRBD2. J was trimmed by 2 bases and V by 6 bases; bases with no gene match: 16. The CDR3 runs to 18 residues. CDR1 DFQATT and CDR2 SNEGSKA come from the germline V gene (reference sequence). Here the CDR3 reads CSAPLTSGRAISPYEQYF. The CDR3 DNA follows: TGCAGTGCGCCTCTTACTAGCGGGAGGGCCATTTCTCCCTACGAGCAGTACTTC.

The chain couples TRBV27 to TRBJ2-3, with 10 bases matching TRBD1. This CDR3 region has 15 residues. CDR1 and CDR2 from the germline V gene are MNHEY and SMNVEV (reference sequence). J was trimmed by 1 base and V by 6 bases; bases with no gene match: 4. The CDR3: CASRYGTGGTDTQYF. CDR3 in DNA: TGTGCCAGCAGATACGGGACAGGGGGCACAGATACGCAGTATTTT.

This clonotype turned up a few times. J is TRBJ2-1 and V is TRBV6-5, with D possibly matching TRBD2 (6 bases). V was cut by 6 bases and J by 6 bases, with 9 bases left in between. This CDR3 comprises 12 residues. Per the germline V gene, CDR1 is MNHEY and CDR2 is SVGAGI. CDR3 sequence reads: CASSPGVNEQFF. The CDR3 DNA follows: TGTGCCAGCAGCCCGGGGGTCAATGAGCAGTTCTTC.

This clonotype was seen only a few times. This rearrangement joins TRBV5-6 to TRBJ2-7; possible D gene TRBD2, 6 bases. V lost 6 bases and J lost 0, with 10 bases in between. The CDR3 extends over 13 amino acids. CDR1 SGHDT and CDR2 YYEEEE come from the germline V gene. CDR3 DNA: TGTGCCAGCAACGGGGGAAGCTCCTACGAGCAGTACTTC. It encodes CASNGGSSYEQYF.

The genes are TRBV6-5 and TRBJ1-5; D not resolved. The germline V and J ends were trimmed by 0 bases and 5 bases, with 5 bases remaining between them. Germline lookup yields CDR1 MNHEY and CDR2 SVGAGI. This CDR3 is built from 13 residues. The CDR3 loop reads CASSYSGDQPQHF. The CDR3 region has the DNA TGTGCCAGCAGTTACTCCGGAGATCAGCCCCAGCATTTT.

This clonotype occurred many times. The J gene is TRBJ2-5, the V gene TRBV20-1; no reliable D call. Germline V CDR1 and CDR2: DFQATT, SNEGSKA (reference sequence). Trimming removed 6 bases from V and 7 bases from J, with 9 bases in between. This CDR3 region has 10 residues. CDR3 in DNA: TGCAGTGCCAACTCGGGGACCCAGTACTTC. Translating gives CSANSGTQYF.

This clonotype showed up just a few times. The rearrangement links TRBV12-3 or TRBV12-4 to TRBJ2-6, with 7 bases fitting TRBD1. The CDR3 spans 19 residues. V shed 5 bases and J 0 bases; nucleotides not matched to a gene: 13. CDR3 amino acids: CASSLRPNRGSSGANVLTF. Written as DNA, the CDR3 is TGTGCCAGCAGTCTCCGTCCTAACAGGGGCAGCTCTGGGGCCAACGTCCTGACTTTC.

V and J are TRBV6-5 and TRBJ1-2, with TRBD1 matching 9 bases. Germline lookup yields CDR1 MNHEY and CDR2 SVGAGI. The CDR3 is 15 amino acids. After removal of 5 bases from V and 4 bases from J, the junction contained 8 bases not matched to a gene. The CDR3: CASSRRGQGTYGYTF. Here the CDR3 DNA reads TGTGCCAGCAGTCGCCGGGGACAGGGCACCTATGGCTACACCTTC.

The genes are TRBV9 and TRBJ2-3; D is unresolved. V lost 0 bases to trimming and J lost 0 bases, with 8 bases between them. CDR1 and CDR2 from the germline V gene are SGDLS and YYNGEE. The CDR3 runs 15 residues. CDR3 nucleotides: TGTGCCAGCAGCGTAGACCCGACTAGCACAGATACGCAGTATTTT. Its protein is CASSVDPTSTDTQYF.

The chain combines TRBV14 with TRBJ2-4; D is perhaps TRBD2 (5 bases). The J call may be wrong; the DNA end is better matched by TRBJ2-7. Germline values: CDR1 SGHDN, CDR2 FVKESK. The CDR3 consists of 15 residues. CDR3: CASSQRSGPTYEQYF. The CDR3 nucleotides are TGTGCCAGCAGCCAGAGGAGCGGTCCGACCTACGAGCAGTACTTC.

This rearrangement joins TRBV29-1 to TRBJ1-1; no reliable D call. From germline, CDR1 is SQVTM and CDR2 ANQGSEA. V was clipped by 6 bases and J by 1 base, with 15 bases between them. The CDR3 is 14 residues long. The CDR3 loop reads CSVRPPPGNTEAFF. The DNA of the CDR3 is TGCAGCGTCCGGCCCCCCCCCGGGAACACTGAAGCTTTCTTT.

This chain joins TRBV27 and TRBJ2-3; D is unclear. The germline V gene encodes CDR1 MNHEY and CDR2 SMNVEV (reference sequence). V shed 6 bases and J shed 0 bases, with 10 bases lying between them. The CDR3 runs to 14 residues. For the CDR3, the DNA is TGTGCCAGCAGGTTCGACCTAAGCACAGATACGCAGTATTTT. Amino acids: CASRFDLSTDTQYF.

V usage is TRBV19 and J usage is TRBJ2-7; no reliable D call. Trimming left V 1 base short and J 3 bases short, with 13 bases between. Germline V gene sequence: CDR1 LNHDA, CDR2 SQIVND (reference sequence). This CDR3 is 15 amino acids long. This CDR3 reads CASSIAASMYYEQYF. In DNA form, the CDR3 reads TGTGCCAGTAGTATAGCCGCCAGCATGTACTACGAGCAGTACTTC.

J is TRBJ1-5 and V is TRBV7-9; TRBD1 might be the D (6 bases). Germline CDR1 SEHNR, CDR2 FQNEAQ (reference sequence). The CDR3 sequence is 15 residues long. V shed 5 bases and J shed 7 bases, with 18 bases lying between them. This chain's CDR3 is CASSDNREARQPQHF. The CDR3 bases are TGTGCCAGCAGCGACAACAGGGAGGCTAGACAGCCCCAGCATTTT.

The chain recombines TRBV7-9 with TRBJ2-7; the D call may be TRBD1 or TRBD2 (5 bases each). The CDR3 has 13 amino acids. Germline lookup yields CDR1 SEHNR and CDR2 FQNEAQ (reference sequence). Between the trimmed V and J ends, which lost 7 bases and 3 bases, there was a span of 13 bases. The CDR3 DNA sequence: TGTGCCAGCACGGGGACGGTAATCTACGAGCAGTACTTC. Protein product: CASTGTVIYEQYF.

This chain links TRBV27 with TRBJ2-1; D gene ambiguous. The CDR3 totals 13 residues. Germline assignment: CDR1 MNHEY and CDR2 SMNVEV (reference sequence). The germline V and J ends were trimmed by 3 bases and 7 bases, with 10 bases remaining between them. The CDR3 region is CASSFGPMNEQFF. CDR3 nucleotides: TGTGCCAGCAGTTTCGGACCCATGAATGAGCAGTTCTTC.

The chain is built from TRBV9 and TRBJ2-1, with TRBD2 as a possible D gene (6 bases). The CDR3 spans 15 residues. V was cut by 0 bases and J by 5 bases, with 12 bases left in between. Per germline, CDR1 SGDLS and CDR2 YYNGEE. CDR3 DNA sequence: TGTGCCAGCAGCGTAGCGGGAGCCCACCACAATGAGCAGTTCTTC. This translates into CASSVAGAHHNEQFF. The whole variable domain, filled in from reference TRBV9 and TRBJ2-1, reads DSGVTQTPKHLITATGQRVTLRCSPRSGDLSVYWYQQSLDQGLQFLIQYYNGEERAKGNILERFSAQQFPDLHSELNLSSLELGDSALYFCASSVAGAHHNEQFFGPGTRLTVL.

Here the CDR3 DNA reads TGTGCCAGCAGTTACTCCCCTGACTCACTCGGGTCCTACGAGCAGTACTTC. It is translated as CASSYSPDSLGSYEQYF. The V gene is TRBV6-6, the J gene TRBJ2-7; D call uncertain. V lost 0 bases, J lost 1 base, and 16 bases lay in between. This CDR3 comprises 17 residues. CDR1 is MNHNY, CDR2 SVGAGI, per germline (reference sequence).

This clonotype was detected a few times. This chain uses TRBV12-3 or TRBV12-4 with TRBJ2-5, with TRBD1 matching over 7 bases. The V segment lost 6 bases and the J segment 4 bases; nucleotides outside the gene matches: 8. The CDR3 is 14 amino acids. The CDR3, as DNA: TGTGCCAGCAGCACCACTTCAGGGGGAGAGACCCAGTACTTC. Amino acid sequence: CASSTTSGGETQYF.

This clonotype came up once. A junction boundary mismatches the germline segment, possibly from a read error. The rearrangement joins TRBV5-1 to TRBJ1-2, with 8 bases that match TRBD1. Germline V lookup: CDR1 SGHRS, CDR2 YFSETQ. CDR3 length equals 13 residues. The CDR3 here is CASSPDRDYSYTF. Written as DNA, the CDR3 is TGCGCCAGCAGCCCGGACAGGGACTATAGCTACACCTTC. Full variable domain (outside the CDR3, taken from reference TRBV5-1 and TRBJ1-2): KAGVTQTPRYLIKTRGQQVTLSCSPISGHRSVSWYQQTPGQGLQFLFEYFSETQRNKGNFPGRFSGRQFSNSRSEMNVSTLELGDSALYLCASSPDRDYSYTFGSGTRLTVV.

The chain joins TRBV12-3 or TRBV12-4 to TRBJ1-1; D possibly corresponds to TRBD1 (6 bases). The CDR3 extends over 15 amino acids. The V end lost 0 bases, the J end lost 2 bases, and 10 bases lay between the germline ends. The CDR3 sequence is CASSLAAGENTEAFF. In DNA form, the CDR3 reads TGTGCCAGCAGTTTAGCGGCAGGGGAAAACACTGAAGCTTTCTTT.

The chain combines TRBV20-1 with TRBJ1-4; possibly TRBD1 for D (6 bases). CDR1 is DFQATT and CDR2 is SNEGSKA in the germline V gene (reference sequence). V was trimmed by 3 bases and J by 8 bases, leaving 16 bases between them. This CDR3 comprises 14 residues. The CDR3 coding sequence is TGCAGTGCTAGTAAAGACAGGCTTGGCGAAAAACTGTTTTTT. Translation: CSASKDRLGEKLFF.

This clonotype was observed a few times. V and J are TRBV6-5 and TRBJ2-7; D ambiguous. The CDR3 is 12 amino acids. V was clipped by 9 bases and J by 3 bases, with 12 bases between them. Germline assignment: CDR1 MNHEY and CDR2 SVGAGI. The CDR3 sequence: CASPLMRYEQYF. CDR3 coding DNA: TGTGCCAGTCCCCTAATGCGCTACGAGCAGTACTTC.

This clonotype was picked up a small number of times. The CDR3 nucleotides read TGCAGTGCTAGAAGGCGGGAGGGTTACAATGAGCAGTTCTTC. Translation gives CSARRREGYNEQFF. The chain links TRBV20-1 to TRBJ2-1; TRBD2 matches 9 bases. Germline V gives CDR1 DFQATT, CDR2 SNEGSKA (reference sequence). V was pared by 2 bases and J by 4 bases, with 3 bases of the junction left unmatched. CDR3 length equals 14 residues.

The chain couples TRBV4-2 to TRBJ2-7; no reliable D call. The CDR3 has 13 amino acids. V gave up 2 bases and J gave up 5 bases, with 10 bases separating them. Looked up from germline, CDR1 is LGHNA and CDR2 is YNFKEQ. CDR3 in DNA: TGTGCCAGCAGCCAACCTACCAGAGACGAGCAGTACTTC. The encoded protein is CASSQPTRDEQYF.

This clonotype was recorded a few times. This chain connects TRBV6-5 to TRBJ1-1; weak D call: TRBD1 (6 bases). CDR3 length: 13 residues. The germline gives CDR1 MNHEY, CDR2 SVGAGI. Between the trimmed V and J ends, which lost 10 bases and 5 bases, there was a span of 17 bases. CDR3 DNA: TGTGCCATTGGAGGGGGGCTAGGGACTGAAGCTTTCTTT. This translates into CAIGGGLGTEAFF.

The chain recombines TRBV7-9 with TRBJ2-1, with D perhaps TRBD2 (7 bases). Trimming took 2 bases from V and 8 from J, leaving 16 bases between them. Looked up from germline, CDR1 is SEHNR and CDR2 is FQNEAQ (reference sequence). This CDR3 comprises 15 residues. CDR3 coding DNA: TGTGCCAGCAGCTTACCAGGGAGGGGGGCGGATGAGCAGTTCTTC. This sequence encodes CASSLPGRGADEQFF. Variable domain in full (rest from reference TRBV7-9 and TRBJ2-1): DTGVSQNPRHKITKRGQNVTFRCDPISEHNRLYWYRQTLGQGPEFLTYFQNEAQLEKSRLLSDRFSAERPKGSFSTLEIQRTEQGDSAMYLCASSLPGRGADEQFFGPGTRLTVL.